Shown below are 32 T cell receptor beta chains from a single sample sequenced in a study of CD8 T cells in Susac syndrome. An input of about 0.5 to 1 ug of RNA was subjected to reverse transcription using random hexamers. TCRdb reprocessed the immunoSEQ multiplex PCR reads with MiXCR, giving one entry per CDR3 protein. The data hold tens of thousands of distinct CDR3 sequences, with 96% observed a single time. The sequenced sample consisted of CD4+ T cells from PBMCs. These receptors were collected from a human donor with multiple sclerosis.

This clonotype was seen just once. The chain joins TRBV20-1 to TRBJ1-1; D uncertain. The V end lost 0 bases, the J end lost 1 base, and 6 bases lay between the germline ends. The germline V gene has CDR1 DFQATT and CDR2 SNEGSKA (reference sequence). The CDR3 is 13 amino acids. CDR3 nucleotide sequence: TGCAGTGCTAGAGACACAAAGAACACTGAAGCTTTCTTT. Protein sequence: CSARDTKNTEAFF.

The CDR3 bases are TGTGCCAGCAGCTTAGCGGGGGCGGATACGCAGTATTTT. It is translated as CASSLAGADTQYF. V and J are TRBV7-2 and TRBJ2-3, with D perhaps TRBD1 (6 bases). Germline-derived CDR1 and CDR2 are SGHTA and FQGNSA. The CDR3 is 13 residues long. V was clipped by 0 bases and J by 6 bases, with 7 bases between them.

V and J are TRBV29-1 and TRBJ2-7; D gene unclear. The CDR3 consists of 12 residues. The germline V gene has CDR1 SQVTM and CDR2 ANQGSEA. V was pared by 5 bases and J by 3 bases, with 11 bases between. In nucleotides, the CDR3 is TGCAGCGTTCTCGGGTCCCACTACGAGCAGTACTTC. This codes for CSVLGSHYEQYF.

The V gene is TRBV13, the J gene TRBJ2-1; TRBD2 might be the D (5 bases). CDR3 length: 15 residues. The germline CDR1 and CDR2 sequences are PRHDT and FYEKMQ (reference sequence). Deletions cut 1 base from V and 8 bases from J, with 15 bases between. The CDR3 reads CASSLEARRPHEQFF. Here the CDR3 DNA reads TGTGCCAGCAGCTTAGAAGCGCGGAGGCCGCATGAGCAGTTCTTC.

The rearrangement uses TRBV29-1 and TRBJ2-3; 10 positions agree with TRBD2. Looked up from germline, CDR1 is SQVTM and CDR2 is ANQGSEA. The CDR3 has 14 residues. V dropped 7 bases and J dropped 2; count of bases not matched to a gene: 6. The CDR3 spells CSARAGGNTDTQYF. The CDR3 region has the DNA TGCAGCGCTAGAGCGGGGGGGAACACAGATACGCAGTATTTT.

The chain has TRBV3-1 and TRBJ1-4, with 8 nucleotides matching TRBD1. V shed 4 bases, J shed 8 bases, and the junction held 6 bases outside the gene matches. Germline V gene data show CDR1 as LGHDT and CDR2 as YNNKEL (reference sequence). CDR3 length equals 14 residues. In DNA, the CDR3 is TGTGCCAGCAGCCTCCGGACAGGGTGGGAAAAACTGTTTTTT. Protein product: CASSLRTGWEKLFF.

The chain recombines TRBV13 with TRBJ1-4; D might be TRBD1 (6 bases). V lost 1 base and J 4 bases, leaving 10 bases between the germline ends. Germline-derived CDR1 and CDR2 are PRHDT and FYEKMQ (reference sequence). The CDR3 is made up of 15 amino acids. The CDR3 DNA reads TGTGCCAGCAGCTTAGCCCGGACAGATAATGAAAAACTGTTTTTT. Protein product: CASSLARTDNEKLFF.

The chain employs TRBV6-2 or TRBV6-3 and TRBJ2-1, with 9 bases matching TRBD2. The V gene end was trimmed by 7 bases and the J gene end by 6 bases; junction bases not matched to a gene: 10. There are 15 residues in the CDR3. CDR1 MNHEY and CDR2 SVGEGT come from the germline V gene. CDR3 bases: TGTGCCAGCAACCTAGAGAGCGGGGGGCGCAATGAGCAGTTCTTC. It codes for CASNLESGGRNEQFF.

This clonotype showed up just once. A read error may account for a junction end that differs from germline. The gene calls are TRBV5-1 and TRBJ2-1; D is uncertain. Germline-derived CDR1 and CDR2 are SGHRS and YFSETQ. This CDR3 spans 14 amino acids. Here the CDR3 reads CASSLVLQSNEQFF. The CDR3 DNA is TGCGCCAGCAGCTTGGTACTGCAAAGCAATGAACAGTTCTTC.

This chain joins TRBV3-1 and TRBJ2-3, with 13 bases that match TRBD2. The CDR3 has 17 residues. Looked up from germline, CDR1 is LGHDT and CDR2 is YNNKEL (reference sequence). The ends lost 4 bases at V and 6 bases at J; junction bases unmatched: 10. In DNA form, the CDR3 reads TGTGCCAGCAGCCGATACGGACTAGCGGGGGCCCCCGATACGCAGTATTTT. This sequence encodes CASSRYGLAGAPDTQYF.

This rearrangement joins TRBV5-1 to TRBJ2-3; 12 bases are a match to TRBD2. Germline V lookup: CDR1 SGHRS, CDR2 YFSETQ. The CDR3 has 18 residues. V dropped 1 base and J dropped 1; count of bases not matched to a gene: 7. CDR3 sequence reads: CASSLTLAGGPGTDTQYF. DNA for the CDR3: TGCGCCAGCAGCTTGACGCTAGCGGGGGGGCCGGGCACAGATACGCAGTATTTT.

The chain carries TRBV6-1 and TRBJ2-7; weak D call: TRBD1 (5 bases). The V gene's germline CDR1 is MNHNS and CDR2 SASEGT. This CDR3 is built from 13 residues. The V end lost 6 bases, the J end lost 7 bases, and 16 bases lay between the germline ends. CDR3 bases: TGTGCCAGCAGCCAGGGCACTCCCTGGGAGCAGTACTTC. This gives the protein CASSQGTPWEQYF.

This CDR3 reads CASSKQGATDTQYF. CDR3 in DNA: TGTGCCAGCAGTAAACAGGGGGCAACAGATACGCAGTATTTT. The chain carries TRBV3-1 and TRBJ2-3; 9 bases line up with TRBD1. Germline CDR1 is LGHDT and CDR2 is YNNKEL (reference sequence). With 6 bases clipped from V and 3 bases from J, the junction kept 4 bases outside the gene matches. The CDR3 runs to 14 residues.

V gene TRBV28 combines with J gene TRBJ1-5; D call uncertain. Germline assignment: CDR1 MDHEN and CDR2 SYDVKM. The CDR3 contains 18 residues. Between the trimmed V and J ends, which lost 6 bases and 2 bases, there was a span of 23 bases. CDR3 amino acids: CASSLFTVSQPGNQPQHF. CDR3 sequence (DNA): TGTGCCAGCAGCCTCTTTACGGTTTCCCAGCCGGGCAATCAGCCCCAGCATTTT.

This chain connects TRBV3-1 to TRBJ2-5, with 8 bases matching TRBD2. V lost 0 bases and J lost 3; bases outside the gene matches: 3. Per germline, CDR1 LGHDT and CDR2 YNNKEL (reference sequence). CDR3 length: 15 amino acids. The CDR3 coding sequence is TGTGCCAGCAGCCAAGAGGGAGCGGGGGAAGAGACCCAGTACTTC. Translation: CASSQEGAGEETQYF.

The chain joins TRBV5-8 to TRBJ2-5; 14 bases align to TRBD2. The CDR3 runs to 17 residues. In germline, CDR1 is SGHTS, CDR2 YDEGEE. V was pared by 4 bases and J by 5 bases, with 10 bases of the junction left unmatched. CDR3 in DNA: TGTGCCAGCAGCGCGGGACTAGCGGGGGACAAGGGGGAGACCCAGTACTTC. It yields the protein CASSAGLAGDKGETQYF.

The V call is TRBV12-3 or TRBV12-4, the J call TRBJ1-5; 7 nucleotides agree with TRBD1. This CDR3 comprises 13 residues. The junction had 8 bases not matched to a gene; V was cut back by 6 bases and J by 9 bases. The CDR3 spells CASSSTGRGPQHF. The CDR3, as DNA: TGTGCCAGCAGCTCGACAGGGAGGGGGCCCCAGCATTTT.

The V and J genes are TRBV2 and TRBJ1-1, with D maybe TRBD1 (5 bases). This CDR3 contains 14 residues. The V end lost 6 bases, the J end lost 6 bases, and 17 bases lay between the germline ends. Germline values: CDR1 SNHLY, CDR2 FYNNEI. This chain's CDR3 is CASSDRDGRAEAFF. CDR3 nucleotide sequence: TGTGCCAGCAGCGACCGGGACGGGAGGGCTGAAGCTTTCTTT. Filled out from reference TRBV2 and TRBJ1-1, the complete variable domain reads EPEVTQTPSHQVTQMGQEVILRCVPISNHLYFYWYRQILGQKVEFLVSFYNNEISEKSEIFDDQFSVERPDGSNFTLKIRSTKLEDSAMYFCASSDRDGRAEAFFGQGTRLTVV.

V gene TRBV20-1 combines with J gene TRBJ2-5, with D possibly being TRBD2 (7 bases). V lost 1 base and J 7 bases, leaving 19 bases between the germline ends. This CDR3 contains 15 residues. Germline CDR1 reads DFQATT; CDR2 reads SNEGSKA (reference sequence). The CDR3 reads CSARVRGAMVGTQYF. Here the CDR3 DNA reads TGCAGTGCTAGAGTCCGGGGGGCGATGGTGGGGACCCAGTACTTC.

This chain links TRBV7-9 with TRBJ2-7; 8 positions agree with TRBD1. CDR1 is SEHNR and CDR2 is FQNEAQ in the germline V gene (reference sequence). The CDR3 runs to 16 residues. Trimming at V came to 4 bases and at J to 4 bases, leaving 12 bases not matched to a gene. CDR3 amino acids: CASSWAPGQGGYEQYF. In DNA form, the CDR3 reads TGTGCCAGCAGCTGGGCCCCCGGACAGGGAGGATACGAGCAGTACTTC.

The chain links TRBV30 to TRBJ1-5, with D possibly TRBD1 on 6 matching bases. Trimming left V 7 bases short and J 7 bases short, with 17 bases between. Germline V CDR1 and CDR2: GTSNPN, SVGIG (reference sequence). This CDR3 is 13 amino acids long. CDR3 in amino acids: CASTGGRGQPQHF. The CDR3, as DNA: TGTGCCTCCACCGGGGGGCGCGGGCAGCCCCAGCATTTT.

The chain employs TRBV29-1 and TRBJ2-1; no reliable D call. This CDR3 has 14 residues. Germline V gene data show CDR1 as SQVTM and CDR2 as ANQGSEA. Trimming pared 6 bases from V and 0 bases from J, leaving 12 bases between. Here the CDR3 reads CSVTATSSYNEQFF. The CDR3 coding sequence is TGCAGCGTAACCGCCACAAGCTCCTACAATGAGCAGTTCTTC.

The rearrangement links TRBV29-1 to TRBJ2-7; D might be TRBD1 (6 bases). The CDR3 is 13 residues long. V lost 4 bases and J 5 bases, leaving 15 bases between the germline ends. CDR1 and CDR2 from the germline V gene are SQVTM and ANQGSEA. The CDR3 coding sequence is TGCAGCGTTGTTGGGACACGTACGCACGAGCAGTACTTC. It translates to CSVVGTRTHEQYF.

V and J are TRBV20-1 and TRBJ1-1, with D unresolved. CDR3 length equals 14 residues. V lost 1 base and J lost 1, with 10 bases in between. Germline V gene sequence: CDR1 DFQATT, CDR2 SNEGSKA (reference sequence). CDR3 loop: CSARGFGTNTEAFF. CDR3 DNA sequence: TGCAGTGCTAGAGGATTCGGAACGAACACTGAAGCTTTCTTT.

The chain joins TRBV20-1 to TRBJ1-5; D is unclear. The V end was cut by 6 bases, the J end by 4 bases, with 13 bases between. Germline CDR1 DFQATT, CDR2 SNEGSKA (reference sequence). The CDR3 has 13 residues. The CDR3 loop reads CSAGLDWNQPQHF. DNA for the CDR3: TGCAGTGCAGGCCTGGACTGGAATCAGCCCCAGCATTTT.

V is TRBV12-3 or TRBV12-4 and J is TRBJ2-5; possibly TRBD1 for D (6 bases). This CDR3 contains 14 residues. Trimming stripped 3 bases from V and 4 bases from J, with 12 bases between. The CDR3 loop is CASSFGGGIETQYF. DNA for the CDR3: TGTGCCAGCAGTTTTGGGGGCGGCATAGAGACCCAGTACTTC.

This clonotype was seen a few times. CDR3 protein: CASSSTGGNQPQHF. DNA of the CDR3: TGTGCCAGCAGTTCAACCGGGGGCAATCAGCCCCAGCATTTT. This chain joins TRBV6-1 and TRBJ1-5; no clear D gene. Looked up from germline, CDR1 is MNHNS and CDR2 is SASEGT. V lost 5 bases to trimming and J lost 2 bases, with 10 bases between them. The CDR3 extends over 14 amino acids.

The chain joins TRBV21-1 to TRBJ2-7; the table's D call TRBD1 went unverified against the DNA. TRBV21-1 is termed a pseudogene. The CDR3 runs to 17 residues. This chain's CDR3 is CASSKSTGQEFTYEQYF. Here the CDR3 DNA reads TGTGCCAGCAGCAAATCCACCGGACAGGAATTCACCTACGAGCAGTACTTC.

The chain is built from TRBV20-1 and TRBJ2-3, with no clear D. The CDR3 is 14 residues long. The germline CDR1 and CDR2 sequences are DFQATT and SNEGSKA (reference sequence). The ends were cut back, 7 bases at V and 2 bases at J, with 16 bases in the middle. The CDR3 DNA reads as TGCAGTGGCTCACGGCGACTTCCCACAGATACGCAGTATTTT. Protein sequence: CSGSRRLPTDTQYF.

V is TRBV12-3 or TRBV12-4 and J is TRBJ1-1; D remains unclear. The V and J ends lost 2 bases and 4 bases respectively, with 8 bases between them. CDR3 length equals 13 residues. The CDR3 is CASSLTHGTEAFF. CDR3 in DNA: TGTGCCAGCAGTTTAACCCACGGCACTGAAGCTTTCTTT.

V is TRBV4-2 and J is TRBJ2-7, with D possibly being TRBD2 (6 bases). The CDR3 has 14 residues. Trimming removed 7 bases at V and 3 bases at J, with 16 bases between. CDR1 is LGHNA and CDR2 is YNFKEQ in the germline V gene. The CDR3 is CASTRGTDDYEQYF. Written as DNA, the CDR3 is TGTGCCAGCACCCGGGGGACGGATGACTACGAGCAGTACTTC.

The chain links TRBV12-3 or TRBV12-4 to TRBJ2-5, with no clear D. This CDR3 comprises 13 residues. Trimming shortened V by 3 bases and J by 1 base, and 6 bases separated the two germline ends. DNA for the CDR3: TGTGCCAGCAGTTTCGGCAGCCAAGAGACCCAGTACTTC. Protein: CASSFGSQETQYF.